The entry below describes one T cell receptor beta chain. This entry belongs to a study of shared clonotypes between healthy human individuals. It was 200 ng DNA, about 30,000 T cell genomes, that sorted-subset replicate PCRs used. Clones were read by immunoSEQ multiplex PCR, and TCRdb kept only the in-frame ones, dropping some. The sample lists 1.4 million to 1.5 million clones, approximately 96% occurring once. The CDR3 has 14 residues. Trimming shortened V by 2 bases and J by 4 bases, and 12 bases separated the two germline ends. Germline V gene lookup returns CDR1 SGHKS and CDR2 YYEKEE (reference sequence).

Sequencing was performed on naive CD4+ T cells sorted from blood. Subset specified: CD45RA+ positively selected. The chain recombines TRBV5-5 with TRBJ2-5, with D perhaps TRBD1 (6 bases). The TCR originated in a man aged 25-40 years in good health. CDR3 region: CASSFIGGGETQYF. The CDR3 DNA sequence: TGTGCCAGCAGCTTTATAGGGGGTGGAGAGACCCAGTACTTC. The full variable domain, in which reference TRBV5-5 and TRBJ2-5 provide the parts outside the CDR3, is DAGVTQSPTHLIKTRGQQVTLRCSPISGHKSVSWYQQVLGQGPQFIFQYYEKEERGRGNFPDRFSARQFPNYSSELNVNALLLGDSALYLCASSFIGGGETQYFGPGTRLLVL.